This T cell receptor (beta chain) comes out of a study of cytomegalovirus exposure and HLA in healthy donors. PCR employed 60 Vbeta and 13 Jbeta primers. The repertoire was sequenced with immunoSEQ multiplex PCR; TCRdb's copy has only in-frame clones and lacks some. The data contain 85,000 to 120,000 clones, about three quarters of them singletons. Findings of the study overall: Most subjects had HLA-A and HLA-B alleles reportedly predicted accurately by TCR beta sequences.

CDR1 is LNHDA, CDR2 SQIVND, per germline (reference sequence). CDR3 size: 14 residues. The V and J ends lost 6 bases and 0 bases respectively, with 12 bases between them. As to this clone: Its target is not known.

The chain carries TRBV19 and TRBJ2-7; D not resolved. The receptor comes from a boy between 10 and 17 years old in good health and CMV-seronegative. Specimen: PBMCs. The CDR3: CASSDILSSYEQYF. The CDR3 bases are TGTGCCAGTAGCGACATTTTAAGCTCCTACGAGCAGTACTTC. The variable domain in full, completed from reference TRBV19 and TRBJ2-7, reads DGGITQSPKYLFRKEGQNVTLSCEQNLNHDAMYWYRQDPGQGLRLIYYSQIVNDFQKGDIAEGYSVSREKKESFPLTVTSAQKNPTAFYLCASSDILSSYEQYFGPGTRLTVT.